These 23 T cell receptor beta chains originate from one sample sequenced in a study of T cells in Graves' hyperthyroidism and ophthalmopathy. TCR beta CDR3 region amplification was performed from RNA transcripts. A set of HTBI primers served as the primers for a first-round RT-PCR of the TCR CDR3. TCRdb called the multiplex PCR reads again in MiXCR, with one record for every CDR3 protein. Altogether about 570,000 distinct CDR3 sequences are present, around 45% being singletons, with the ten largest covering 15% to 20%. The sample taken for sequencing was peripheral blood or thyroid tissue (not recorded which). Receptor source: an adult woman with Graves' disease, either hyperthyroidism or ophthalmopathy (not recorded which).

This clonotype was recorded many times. The CDR3 sequence: CASSFTSGGGTEAFF. CDR3 bases: TGCGCCAGCAGCTTCACATCAGGGGGCGGCACTGAAGCTTTCTTT. This sequence joins TRBV5-1 and TRBJ1-1, with 8 bases that match TRBD1. Germline values: CDR1 SGHRS, CDR2 YFSETQ. The CDR3 loop spans 15 amino acids. The junction had 7 bases not matched to a gene; V was cut back by 2 bases and J by 4 bases.

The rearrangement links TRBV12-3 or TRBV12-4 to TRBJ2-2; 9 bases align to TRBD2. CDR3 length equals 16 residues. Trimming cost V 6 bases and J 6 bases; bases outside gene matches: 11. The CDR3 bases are TGTGCCAGCAGCCCAGGGGTAGCGGGAGTGGCCGGGGAGCTGTTTTTT. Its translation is CASSPGVAGVAGELFF.

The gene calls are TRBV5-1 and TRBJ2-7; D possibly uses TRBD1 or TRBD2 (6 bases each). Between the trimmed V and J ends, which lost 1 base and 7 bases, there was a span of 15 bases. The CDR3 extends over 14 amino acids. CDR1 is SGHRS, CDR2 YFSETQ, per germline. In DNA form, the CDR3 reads TGCGCCAGCAGCTTGACGGGGGCCCTGGGGGAGCAGTACTTC. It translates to CASSLTGALGEQYF.

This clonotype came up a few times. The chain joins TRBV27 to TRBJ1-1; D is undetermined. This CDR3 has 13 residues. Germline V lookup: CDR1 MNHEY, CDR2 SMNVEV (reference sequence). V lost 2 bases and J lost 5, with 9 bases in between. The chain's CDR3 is CASSLDHRTEAFF. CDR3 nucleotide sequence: TGTGCCAGCAGTTTAGATCATCGAACTGAAGCTTTCTTT.

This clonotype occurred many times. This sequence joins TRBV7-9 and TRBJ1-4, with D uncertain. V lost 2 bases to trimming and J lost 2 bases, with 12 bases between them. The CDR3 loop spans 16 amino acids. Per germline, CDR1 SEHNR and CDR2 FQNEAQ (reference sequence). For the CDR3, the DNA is TGTGCCAGCAGCTTATCCCGACTTAATACTAATGAAAAACTGTTTTTT. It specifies CASSLSRLNTNEKLFF.

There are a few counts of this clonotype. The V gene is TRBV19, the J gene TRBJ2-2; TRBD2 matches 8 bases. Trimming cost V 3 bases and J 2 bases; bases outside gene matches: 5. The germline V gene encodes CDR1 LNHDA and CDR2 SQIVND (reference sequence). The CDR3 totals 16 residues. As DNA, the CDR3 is TGTGCCAGTAGTATGGCAACTAGCGGAAACACCGGGGAGCTGTTTTTT. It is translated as CASSMATSGNTGELFF.

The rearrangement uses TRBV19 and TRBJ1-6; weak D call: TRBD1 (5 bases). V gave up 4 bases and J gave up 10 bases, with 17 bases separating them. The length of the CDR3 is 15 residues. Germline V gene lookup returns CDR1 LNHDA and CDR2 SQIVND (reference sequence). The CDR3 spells CASSTMDGARSPLHF. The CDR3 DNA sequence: TGTGCCAGTAGTACCATGGACGGGGCCCGATCACCCCTCCACTTT.

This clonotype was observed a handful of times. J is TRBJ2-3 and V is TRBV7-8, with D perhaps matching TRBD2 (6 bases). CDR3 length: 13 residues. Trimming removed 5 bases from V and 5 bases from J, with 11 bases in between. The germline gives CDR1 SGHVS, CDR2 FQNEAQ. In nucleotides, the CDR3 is TGTGCCAGCAGCCTGACAGCGGGAGATACGCAGTATTTT. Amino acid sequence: CASSLTAGDTQYF.

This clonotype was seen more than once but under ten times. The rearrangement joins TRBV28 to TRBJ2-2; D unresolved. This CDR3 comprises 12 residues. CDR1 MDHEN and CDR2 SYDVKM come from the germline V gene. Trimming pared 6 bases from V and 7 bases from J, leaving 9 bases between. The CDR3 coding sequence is TGTGCCAGCAGCCAAGTGGACGGGGAGCTGTTTTTT. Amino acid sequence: CASSQVDGELFF.

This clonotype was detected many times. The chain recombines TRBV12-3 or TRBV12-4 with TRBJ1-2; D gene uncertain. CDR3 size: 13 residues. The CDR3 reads CAIIGPPNYGYTF. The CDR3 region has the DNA TGTGCTATCATCGGTCCCCCTAACTATGGCTACACCTTC.

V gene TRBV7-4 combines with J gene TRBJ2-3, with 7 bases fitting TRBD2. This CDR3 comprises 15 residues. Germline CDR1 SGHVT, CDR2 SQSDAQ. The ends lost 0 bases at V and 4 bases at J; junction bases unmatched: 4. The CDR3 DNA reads TGTGCCAGCAGCTTAGCTGGGGAGGGACCAGATACGCAGTATTTT. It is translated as CASSLAGEGPDTQYF.

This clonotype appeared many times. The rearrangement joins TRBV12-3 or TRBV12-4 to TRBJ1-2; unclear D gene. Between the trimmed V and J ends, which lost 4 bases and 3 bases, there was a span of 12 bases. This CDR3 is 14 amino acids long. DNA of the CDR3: TGTGCCAGCAGTTCATTAGGGTTCGACTATGGCTACACCTTC. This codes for CASSSLGFDYGYTF.

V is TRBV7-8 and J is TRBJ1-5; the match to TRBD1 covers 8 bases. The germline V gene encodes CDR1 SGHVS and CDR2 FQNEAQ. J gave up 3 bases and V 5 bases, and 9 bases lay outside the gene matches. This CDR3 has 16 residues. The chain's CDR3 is CASSQGTGHSNQPQHF. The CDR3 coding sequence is TGTGCCAGCAGCCAGGGGACAGGTCACTCCAATCAGCCCCAGCATTTT.

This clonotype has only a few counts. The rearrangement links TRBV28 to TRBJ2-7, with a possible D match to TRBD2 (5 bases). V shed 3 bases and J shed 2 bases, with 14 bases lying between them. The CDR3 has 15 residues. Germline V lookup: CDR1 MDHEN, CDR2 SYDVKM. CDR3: CASSLSGTRTYEQYF. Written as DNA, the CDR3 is TGTGCCAGCAGTTTGTCCGGAACTAGGACCTACGAGCAGTACTTC.

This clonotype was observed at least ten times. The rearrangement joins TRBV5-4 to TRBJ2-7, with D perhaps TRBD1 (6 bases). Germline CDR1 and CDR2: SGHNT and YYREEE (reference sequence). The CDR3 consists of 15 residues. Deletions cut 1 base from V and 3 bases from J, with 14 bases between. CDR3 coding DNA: TGTGCCAGCAGCTTGAGGCAGGGGACCTTCTACGAGCAGTACTTC. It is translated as CASSLRQGTFYEQYF.

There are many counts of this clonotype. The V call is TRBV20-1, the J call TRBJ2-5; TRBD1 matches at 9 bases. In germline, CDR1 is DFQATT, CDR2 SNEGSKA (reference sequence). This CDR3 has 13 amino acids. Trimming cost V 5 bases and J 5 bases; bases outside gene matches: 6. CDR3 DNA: TGCAGTGCTGGGACAGGGACGGGGGAGACCCAGTACTTC. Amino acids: CSAGTGTGETQYF.

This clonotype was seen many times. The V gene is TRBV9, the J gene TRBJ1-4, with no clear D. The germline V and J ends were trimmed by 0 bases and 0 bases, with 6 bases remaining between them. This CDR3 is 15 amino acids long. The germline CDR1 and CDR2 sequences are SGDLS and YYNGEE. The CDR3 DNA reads TGTGCCAGCAGCGTAGCCGGCGCAACTAATGAAAAACTGTTTTTT. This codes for CASSVAGATNEKLFF.

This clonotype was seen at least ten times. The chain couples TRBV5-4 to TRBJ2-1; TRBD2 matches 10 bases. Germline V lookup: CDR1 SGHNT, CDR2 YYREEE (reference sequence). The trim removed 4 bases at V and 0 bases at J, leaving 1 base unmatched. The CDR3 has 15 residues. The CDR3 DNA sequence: TGTGCCAGCAGCCCTAGCGGGAGCTCCTACAATGAGCAGTTCTTC. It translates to CASSPSGSSYNEQFF. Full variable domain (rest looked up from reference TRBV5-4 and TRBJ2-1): ETGVTQSPTHLIKTRGQQVTLRCSSQSGHNTVSWYQQALGQGPQFIFQYYREEENGRGNFPPRFSGLQFPNYSSELNVNALELDDSALYLCASSPSGSSYNEQFFGPGTRLTVL.

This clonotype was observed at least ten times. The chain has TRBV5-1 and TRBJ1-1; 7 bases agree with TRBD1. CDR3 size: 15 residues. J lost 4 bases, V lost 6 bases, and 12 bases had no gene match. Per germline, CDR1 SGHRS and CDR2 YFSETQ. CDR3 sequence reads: CASIPGDSWGTEAFF. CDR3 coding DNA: TGCGCCAGCATCCCCGGGGACAGTTGGGGCACTGAAGCTTTCTTT.

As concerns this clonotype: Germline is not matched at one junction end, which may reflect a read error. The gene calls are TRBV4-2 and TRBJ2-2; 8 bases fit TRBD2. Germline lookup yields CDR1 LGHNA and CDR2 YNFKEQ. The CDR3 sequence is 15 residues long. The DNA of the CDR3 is TGTGCCAACAGCCAAGGGACTAGTAACACCGGGGAGCTGTTTTTT. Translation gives CANSQGTSNTGELFF.

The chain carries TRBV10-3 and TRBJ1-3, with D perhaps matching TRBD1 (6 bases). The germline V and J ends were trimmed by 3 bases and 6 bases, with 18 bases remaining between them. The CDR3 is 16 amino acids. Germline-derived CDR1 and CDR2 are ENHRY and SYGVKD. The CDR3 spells CAISDHRATNENTIYF. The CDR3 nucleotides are TGTGCCATCAGTGATCACAGGGCAACTAATGAAAACACCATATATTTT.

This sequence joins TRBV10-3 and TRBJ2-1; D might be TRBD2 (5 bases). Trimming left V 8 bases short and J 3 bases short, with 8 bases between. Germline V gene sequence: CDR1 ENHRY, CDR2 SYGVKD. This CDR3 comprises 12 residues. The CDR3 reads CAIRRDYNEQFF. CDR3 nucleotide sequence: TGTGCCATCCGACGGGACTACAATGAGCAGTTCTTC.

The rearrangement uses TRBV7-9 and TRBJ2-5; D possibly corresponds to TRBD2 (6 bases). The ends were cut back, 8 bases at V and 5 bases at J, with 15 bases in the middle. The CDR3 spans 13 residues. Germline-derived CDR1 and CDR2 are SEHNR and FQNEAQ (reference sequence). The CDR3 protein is CASAGREYETQYF. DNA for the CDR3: TGTGCCAGCGCGGGACGGGAGTACGAGACCCAGTACTTC.